This T cell receptor beta chain is drawn from a study of blood T cell repertoires in COVID-19. Study context: Sources were T cells, B-cell-depleted T cells, or PBMCs; the material itself was cDNA or gDNA.

V shed 2 bases and J 6 bases; nucleotides not matched to a gene: 9. Germline V gene data show CDR1 as GTSNPN and CDR2 as SVGIG (reference sequence). CDR3 size: 14 residues. Sequencing was performed with immunoSEQ multiplex PCR; in TCRdb, only in-frame clones are kept and a portion is missing. The sample comprises about 150,000 clones, 80% of which are singletons, and around 0.62% rests with the top ten. This sequence joins TRBV30 and TRBJ1-1; 7 nucleotides agree with TRBD1. The clonotype comes from a man between 60 and 75 years old with acute or convalescent COVID-19. What was sequenced was peripheral blood. CDR3 nucleotide sequence: TGTGCCTGGAGTAGGGGGCAGGGGGTAGCTGAAGCTTTCTTT. Its translation: CAWSRGQGVAEAFF. Supplemented by reference TRBV30 and TRBJ1-1, the full variable domain reads SQTIHQWPATLVQPVGSPLSLECTVEGTSNPNLYWYRQAAGRGLQLLFYSVGIGQISSEVPQNLSASRPQDRQFILSSKKLLLSDSGFYLCAWSRGQGVAEAFFGQGTRLTVV.